The clone carrying this T cell receptor (beta chain) occurred a few times. The antigen is not known. The CDR3 is 16 residues long. The germline gives CDR1 SGDLS, CDR2 YYNGEE. Trimming removed 4 bases from V and 4 bases from J; junction bases left unmatched: 13. Extracted RNA was reverse transcribed, and the resulting cDNA served as sequencing template. Some clones are missing from TCRdb's copy, which holds only in-frame ones; the method was immunoSEQ multiplex PCR. Of roughly 200,000 clones listed, 58% are singletons. The sample is drawn from a study of CD8+ T cells in alopecia areata. Whole-study results and caveats: Many expanded lesional clones remained in scalp and blood on tofacitinib.

Treatment reported: oral pan-JAK inhibitor, 5-10 mg twice daily. This clonotype was obtained from a human donor with alopecia areata. The sequenced sample was CD8+ T cells sorted from blood, obtained at week 24, from a patient treated with tofacitinib. The chain couples TRBV9 to TRBJ1-1; 7 bases match TRBD1. The CDR3 bases are TGTGCCAGCAGCCCTCCAGGGGGGGGACACCTCACTGAAGCTTTCTTT. Encoded protein: CASSPPGGGHLTEAFF.